The source of this T cell receptor beta chain is a study of blood T cells in healthy people across ages. Peripheral blood, about 10 milliliters per donor, was collected. Combining a sample-barcoded 5' primer with a J-beta primer mix, a second PCR ran for about 6 to 11 cycles. MiXCR, run by TCRdb on the 5' RACE reads, gives a single entry per CDR3 protein. The table records about 780,000 distinct CDR3 sequences, around 62% of them present only once. This CDR3 region has 13 residues. The ends were cut back, 5 bases at V and 8 bases at J, with 15 bases in the middle. The germline CDR1 and CDR2 sequences are SGHTA and FQGTGA.

The receptor was derived from a man aged 25-45 years in good health. The rearrangement uses TRBV7-3 and TRBJ1-2, with a tentative D call TRBD1 (6 bases). Source material: blood. The CDR3 region is CASSPQGSGGYTF. CDR3 DNA sequence: TGTGCCAGCAGCCCTCAGGGGTCTGGGGGCTACACCTTC.